This T cell receptor beta chain stems from a study of T-cell reconstitution after alpha-beta-depleted transplantation in children. Study observations and caveats: Some patients' high day-60 TCRbeta diversity was traced to surviving recipient T cells and thymic progenitors.

V was trimmed by 4 bases and J by 1 base, leaving 11 bases between them. The germline CDR1 and CDR2 sequences are MDHEN and SYDVKM. The CDR3 contains 14 residues. This clonotype has a handful of counts. Its antigen remains unidentified. The authors prepared the TCRbeta library with unique molecular identifiers. Each CDR3 protein gets one entry after TCRdb re-called the PCR reads with MiXCR. This table has roughly 350,000 distinct CDR3 sequences, around 15% appearing once. The sample here was PBMCs, mostly from graft donor cells, taken 360 days after TCRalphabeta/CD19-depleted stem cell transplant. This receptor was taken from a male patient aged 2 to 9 who had a stem cell transplant for acute lymphoblastic leukemia, so the T cells may come from the graft donor. This chain joins TRBV28 and TRBJ2-7; TRBD1 is a possible D gene (6 bases). Written as DNA, the CDR3 is TGTGCCAGCAGTTCTCCCCAGGGGTCCTACGAGCAGTACTTC. It is translated as CASSSPQGSYEQYF.